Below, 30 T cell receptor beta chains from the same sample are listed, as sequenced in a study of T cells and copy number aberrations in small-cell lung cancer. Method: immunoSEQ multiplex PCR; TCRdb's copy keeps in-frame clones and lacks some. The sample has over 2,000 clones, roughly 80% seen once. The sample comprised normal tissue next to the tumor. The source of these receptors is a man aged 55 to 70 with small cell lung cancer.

The DNA of the CDR3 is TGTGCCAGCTCACCACGTATGGCGGAAAGGGAGACCCAGTACTTC. Protein sequence: CASSPRMAERETQYF. This rearrangement joins TRBV18 to TRBJ2-5; D unresolved. The CDR3 sequence is 15 residues long. Trimming removed 1 base from V and 5 bases from J, with 14 bases in between. Germline lookup yields CDR1 KGHSH and CDR2 LQKENI.

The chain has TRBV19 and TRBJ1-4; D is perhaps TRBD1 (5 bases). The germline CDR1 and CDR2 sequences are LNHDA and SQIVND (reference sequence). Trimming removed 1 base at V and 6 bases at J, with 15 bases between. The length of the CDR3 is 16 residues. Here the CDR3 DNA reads TGTGCCAGTAGTATAGCTAGGGACGGAGCTTATGAAAAACTGTTTTTT. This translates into CASSIARDGAYEKLFF. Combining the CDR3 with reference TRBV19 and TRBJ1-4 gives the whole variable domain DGGITQSPKYLFRKEGQNVTLSCEQNLNHDAMYWYRQDPGQGLRLIYYSQIVNDFQKGDIAEGYSVSREKKESFPLTVTSAQKNPTAFYLCASSIARDGAYEKLFFGSGTQLSVL.

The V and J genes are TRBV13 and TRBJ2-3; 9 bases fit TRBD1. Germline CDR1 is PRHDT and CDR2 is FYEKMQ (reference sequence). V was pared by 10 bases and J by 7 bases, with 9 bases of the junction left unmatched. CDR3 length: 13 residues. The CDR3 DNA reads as TGTGCCACCGGGACAGGGCTTTCAAATACGCAGTATTTT. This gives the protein CATGTGLSNTQYF.

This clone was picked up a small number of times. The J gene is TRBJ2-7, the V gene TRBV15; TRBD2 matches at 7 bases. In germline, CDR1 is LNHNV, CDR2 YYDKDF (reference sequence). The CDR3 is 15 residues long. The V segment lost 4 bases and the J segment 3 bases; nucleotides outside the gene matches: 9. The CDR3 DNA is TGTGCCACCAGCATCAGGGCGACGGGGGGCTACGAGCAGTACTTC. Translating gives CATSIRATGGYEQYF. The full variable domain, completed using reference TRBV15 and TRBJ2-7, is DAMVIQNPRYQVTQFGKPVTLSCSQTLNHNVMYWYQQKSSQAPKLLFHYYDKDFNNEADTPDNFQSRRPNTSFCFLDIRSPGLGDTAMYLCATSIRATGGYEQYFGPGTRLTVT.

The DNA of the CDR3 is TGCAGCGTGCGGAGGGGAGGGGAAAAAGAGACCCAGTACTTC. The encoded protein is CSVRRGGEKETQYF. The chain employs TRBV29-1 and TRBJ2-5, with 7 positions matching TRBD2. The CDR3 runs to 14 residues. Unmatched junction bases numbered 10, after V lost 6 bases and J lost 3 bases. From germline, CDR1 is SQVTM and CDR2 ANQGSEA. Full variable domain (outside the CDR3, taken from reference TRBV29-1 and TRBJ2-5): SAVISQKPSRDICQRGTSLTIQCQVDSQVTMMFWYRQQPGQSLTLIATANQGSEATYESGFVIDKFPISRPNLTFSTLTVSNMSPEDSSIYLCSVRRGGEKETQYFGPGTRLLVL.

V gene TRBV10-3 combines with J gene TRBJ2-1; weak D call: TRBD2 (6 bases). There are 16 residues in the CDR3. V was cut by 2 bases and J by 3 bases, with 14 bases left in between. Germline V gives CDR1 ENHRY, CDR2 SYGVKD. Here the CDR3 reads CAISEVNGGLYNEQFF. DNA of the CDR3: TGTGCCATCAGTGAGGTTAATGGGGGACTCTACAATGAGCAGTTCTTC.

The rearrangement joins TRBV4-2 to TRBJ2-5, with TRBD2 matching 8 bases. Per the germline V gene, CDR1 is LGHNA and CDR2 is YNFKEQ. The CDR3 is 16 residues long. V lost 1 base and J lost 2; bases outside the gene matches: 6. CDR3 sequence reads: CASSQVIAGGQETQYF. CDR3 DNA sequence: TGTGCCAGCAGCCAAGTAATCGCGGGGGGACAAGAGACCCAGTACTTC.

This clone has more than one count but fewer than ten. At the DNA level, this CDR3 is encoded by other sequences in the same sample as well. DNA of the CDR3: TGTGCCAGCAGCCTAGGGGCCTACGAGCAGTACTTC. This codes for CASSLGAYEQYF. The chain couples TRBV7-8 to TRBJ2-7; tentatively, D is TRBD1 (5 bases). There are 12 residues in the CDR3. Trimming left V 5 bases short and J 2 bases short, with 7 bases between. The germline CDR1 and CDR2 sequences are SGHVS and FQNEAQ.

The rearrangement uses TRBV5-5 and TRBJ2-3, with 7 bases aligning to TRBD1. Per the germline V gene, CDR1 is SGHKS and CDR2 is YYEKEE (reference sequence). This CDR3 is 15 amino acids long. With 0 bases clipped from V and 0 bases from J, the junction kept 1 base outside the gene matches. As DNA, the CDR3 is TGTGCCAGCAGCTTGGAGGGACAGAGCACAGATACGCAGTATTTT. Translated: CASSLEGQSTDTQYF.

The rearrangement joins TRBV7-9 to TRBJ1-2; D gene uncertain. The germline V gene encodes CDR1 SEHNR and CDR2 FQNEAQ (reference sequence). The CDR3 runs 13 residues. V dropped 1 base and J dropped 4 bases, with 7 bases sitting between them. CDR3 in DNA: TGTGCCAGCAGCTTAGGGCAGAGCTATGGCTACACCTTC. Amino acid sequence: CASSLGQSYGYTF.

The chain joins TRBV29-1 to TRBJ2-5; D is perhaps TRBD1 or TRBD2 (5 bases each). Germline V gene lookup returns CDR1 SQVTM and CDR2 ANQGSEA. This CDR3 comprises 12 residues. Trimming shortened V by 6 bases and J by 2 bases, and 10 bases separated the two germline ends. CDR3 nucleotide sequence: TGCAGCGTGAGGGGCGTTCAAGAGACCCAGTACTTC. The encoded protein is CSVRGVQETQYF.

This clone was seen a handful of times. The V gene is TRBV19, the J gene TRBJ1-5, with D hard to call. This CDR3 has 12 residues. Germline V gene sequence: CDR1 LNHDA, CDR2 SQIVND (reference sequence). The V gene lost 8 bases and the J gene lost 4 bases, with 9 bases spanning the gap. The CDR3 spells CASGGRNQPQHF. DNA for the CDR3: TGTGCCAGTGGTGGAAGGAATCAGCCCCAGCATTTT.

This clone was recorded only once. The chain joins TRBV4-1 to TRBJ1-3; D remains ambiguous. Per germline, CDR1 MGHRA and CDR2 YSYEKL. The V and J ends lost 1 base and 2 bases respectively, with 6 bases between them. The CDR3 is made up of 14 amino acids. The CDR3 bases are TGCGCCAGCAGCCAAGGACCAGCTGGAAACACCATATATTTT. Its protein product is CASSQGPAGNTIYF.

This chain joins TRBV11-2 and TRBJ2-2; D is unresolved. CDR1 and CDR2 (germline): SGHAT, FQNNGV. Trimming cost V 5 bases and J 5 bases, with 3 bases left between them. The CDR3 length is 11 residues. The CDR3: CASSRTGELFF. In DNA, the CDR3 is TGTGCCAGCAGCCGTACCGGGGAGCTGTTTTTT.

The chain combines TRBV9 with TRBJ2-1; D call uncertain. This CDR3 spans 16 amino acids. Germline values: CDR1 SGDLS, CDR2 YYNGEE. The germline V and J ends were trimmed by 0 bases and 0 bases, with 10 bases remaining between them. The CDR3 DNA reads TGTGCCAGCAGCGTAGCACAGCGCAGCTCCTACAATGAGCAGTTCTTC. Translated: CASSVAQRSSYNEQFF.

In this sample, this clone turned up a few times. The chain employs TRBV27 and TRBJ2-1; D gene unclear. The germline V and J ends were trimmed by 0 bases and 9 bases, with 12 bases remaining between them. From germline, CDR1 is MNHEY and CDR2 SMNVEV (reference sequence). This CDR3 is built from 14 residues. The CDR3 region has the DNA TGTGCCAGCAGTTTATCGAGCTGGTCTCGTGAGCAGTTCTTC. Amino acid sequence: CASSLSSWSREQFF.

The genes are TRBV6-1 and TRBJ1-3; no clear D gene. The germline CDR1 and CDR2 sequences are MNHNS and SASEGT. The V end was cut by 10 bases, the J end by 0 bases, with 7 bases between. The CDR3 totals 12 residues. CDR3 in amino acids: CATLISGNTIYF. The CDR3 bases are TGTGCCACTCTGATCTCTGGAAACACCATATATTTT.

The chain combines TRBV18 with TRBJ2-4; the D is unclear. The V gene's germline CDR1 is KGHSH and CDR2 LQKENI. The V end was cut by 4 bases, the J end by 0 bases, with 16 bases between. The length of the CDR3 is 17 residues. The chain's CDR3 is CASSLEDTMVAKNIQYF. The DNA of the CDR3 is TGTGCCAGCTCACTCGAAGATACCATGGTAGCCAAAAACATTCAGTACTTC.

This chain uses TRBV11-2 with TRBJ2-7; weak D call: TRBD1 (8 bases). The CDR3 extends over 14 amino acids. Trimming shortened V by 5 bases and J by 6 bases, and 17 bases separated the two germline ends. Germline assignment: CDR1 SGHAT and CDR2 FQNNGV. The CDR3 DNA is TGTGCCAGCAGCACACAGGGGGGGCAGTCCGAGCAGTACTTC. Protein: CASSTQGGQSEQYF.

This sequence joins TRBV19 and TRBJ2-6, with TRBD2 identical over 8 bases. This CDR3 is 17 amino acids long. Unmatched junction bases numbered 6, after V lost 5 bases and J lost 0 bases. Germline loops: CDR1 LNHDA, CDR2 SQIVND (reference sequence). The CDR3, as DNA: TGTGCCAGTAGTCGGGGGGGGCTACTCTCTGGGGCCAACGTCCTGACTTTC. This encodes CASSRGGLLSGANVLTF.

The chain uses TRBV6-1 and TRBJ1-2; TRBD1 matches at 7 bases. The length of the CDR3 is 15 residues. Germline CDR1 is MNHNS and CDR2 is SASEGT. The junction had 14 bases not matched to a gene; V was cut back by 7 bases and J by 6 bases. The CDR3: CASTDYPQGFDGYTF. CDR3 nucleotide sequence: TGTGCCAGCACCGATTATCCACAGGGGTTCGATGGCTACACCTTC.

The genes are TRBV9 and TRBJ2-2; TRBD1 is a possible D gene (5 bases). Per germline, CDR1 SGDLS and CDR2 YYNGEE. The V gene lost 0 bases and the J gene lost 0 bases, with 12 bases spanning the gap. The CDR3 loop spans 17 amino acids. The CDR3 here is CASSVGLGATNTGELFF. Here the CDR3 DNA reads TGTGCCAGCAGCGTAGGTTTAGGGGCAACGAACACCGGGGAGCTGTTTTTT.

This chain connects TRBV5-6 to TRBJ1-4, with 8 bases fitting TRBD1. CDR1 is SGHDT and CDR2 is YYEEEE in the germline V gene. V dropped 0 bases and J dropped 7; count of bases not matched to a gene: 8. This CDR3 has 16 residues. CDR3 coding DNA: TGTGCCAGCAGCTTGGAGACAGGGGACGGGGGTGAAAAACTGTTTTTT. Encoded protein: CASSLETGDGGEKLFF.

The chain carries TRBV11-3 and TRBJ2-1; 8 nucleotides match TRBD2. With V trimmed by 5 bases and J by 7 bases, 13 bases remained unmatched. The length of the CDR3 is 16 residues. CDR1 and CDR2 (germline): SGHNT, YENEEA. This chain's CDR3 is CASSPGGGPSLNEQFF. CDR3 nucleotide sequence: TGTGCCAGCAGCCCGGGGGGGGGCCCCTCTTTAAATGAGCAGTTCTTC.

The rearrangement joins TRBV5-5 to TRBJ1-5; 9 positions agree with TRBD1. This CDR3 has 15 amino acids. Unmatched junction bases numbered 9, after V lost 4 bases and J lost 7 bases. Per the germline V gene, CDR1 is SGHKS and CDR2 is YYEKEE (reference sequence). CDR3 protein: CASSTPGQGAQPQHF. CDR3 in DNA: TGTGCCAGCAGCACACCGGGACAGGGAGCCCAGCCCCAGCATTTT.

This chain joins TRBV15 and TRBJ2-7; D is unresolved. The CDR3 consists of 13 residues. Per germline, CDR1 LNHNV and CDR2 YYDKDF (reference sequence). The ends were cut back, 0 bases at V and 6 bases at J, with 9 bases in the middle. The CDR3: CATSRDERTEQYF. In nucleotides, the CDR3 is TGTGCCACCAGCAGAGACGAGCGCACCGAGCAGTACTTC.

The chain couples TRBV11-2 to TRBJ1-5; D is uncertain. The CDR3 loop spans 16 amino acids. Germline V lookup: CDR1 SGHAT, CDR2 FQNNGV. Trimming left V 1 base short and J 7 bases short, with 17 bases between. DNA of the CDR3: TGTGCCAGCAGCTTAGGCCCGCCGGGGTCGGGGCAGCCCCAGCATTTT. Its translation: CASSLGPPGSGQPQHF.

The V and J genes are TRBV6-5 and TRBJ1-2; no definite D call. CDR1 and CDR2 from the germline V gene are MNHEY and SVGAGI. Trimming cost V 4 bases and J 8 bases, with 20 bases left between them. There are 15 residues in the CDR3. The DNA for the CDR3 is TGTGCCAGCAGTTTAAGCCTCGGTCTAACGGGGGGCTACACCTTC. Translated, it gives CASSLSLGLTGGYTF.

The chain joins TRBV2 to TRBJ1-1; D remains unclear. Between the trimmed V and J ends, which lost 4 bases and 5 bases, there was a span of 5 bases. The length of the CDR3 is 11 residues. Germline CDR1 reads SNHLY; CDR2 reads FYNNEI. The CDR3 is CASSGTTEAFF. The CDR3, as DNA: TGTGCCAGCAGTGGGACGACTGAAGCTTTCTTT.

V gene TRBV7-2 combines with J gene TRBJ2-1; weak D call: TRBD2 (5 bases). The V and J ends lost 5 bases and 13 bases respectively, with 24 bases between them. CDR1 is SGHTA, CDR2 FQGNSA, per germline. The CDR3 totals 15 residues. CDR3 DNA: TGTGCCAGCAGCCGTGAATTCGGTCTAGCCGGAACTCAGTTCTTC. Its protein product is CASSREFGLAGTQFF.